This entry lists 23 T cell receptor beta chains sequenced from one sample in a study of T cells in Graves' hyperthyroidism and ophthalmopathy. Using RNA transcripts as the source, TCR beta CDR3 regions were amplified. The primer set for the first-round RT-PCR of the TCR CDR3 was HTBI. TCRdb redid the calling of the multiplex PCR reads with MiXCR, one entry per CDR3 protein. The sample records a few hundred thousand distinct CDR3 sequences, about 18% being singletons. The sample consisted of blood. Every receptor here comes from a woman aged 55-75 years with Graves' ophthalmopathy.

This clonotype was counted ten times or more. The chain joins TRBV7-2 to TRBJ2-1; 7 bases are a match to TRBD1. With V trimmed by 5 bases and J by 5 bases, 3 bases remained unmatched. CDR3 size: 13 residues. Looked up from germline, CDR1 is SGHTA and CDR2 is FQGNSA. The CDR3 protein is CASSRDSHNEQFF. CDR3 bases: TGTGCCAGCAGCCGGGACAGCCACAATGAGCAGTTCTTC.

This clonotype came up many times. This chain uses TRBV7-2 with TRBJ2-3, with 8 bases matching TRBD2. Germline CDR1 reads SGHTA; CDR2 reads FQGNSA. This CDR3 contains 15 residues. J gave up 4 bases and V 1 base, and 4 bases lay outside the gene matches. CDR3: CASSLDGRDADTQYF. In DNA form, the CDR3 reads TGTGCCAGCAGCTTAGACGGGAGGGACGCAGATACGCAGTATTTT.

In this sample, this clonotype turned up many times. The rearrangement uses TRBV5-1 and TRBJ2-2; tentatively, D is TRBD1 (6 bases). The CDR3 has 14 amino acids. Germline V lookup: CDR1 SGHRS, CDR2 YFSETQ. Trimming shortened V by 4 bases and J by 3 bases, and 10 bases separated the two germline ends. The CDR3, as DNA: TGCGCCAGCAGCAGATACAGGGACACCGGGGAGCTGTTTTTT. Protein sequence: CASSRYRDTGELFF.

J is TRBJ1-2 and V is TRBV19; D possibly corresponds to TRBD1 (5 bases). V was pared by 3 bases and J by 2 bases, with 10 bases between. Germline V lookup: CDR1 LNHDA, CDR2 SQIVND (reference sequence). The CDR3 spans 14 residues. CDR3 sequence (DNA): TGTGCCAGTAGTATGTGGGACCGCAACTATGGCTACACCTTC. Residues: CASSMWDRNYGYTF.

As concerns this clonotype: This could be a read error, since a much larger clone is one nucleotide away. The CDR3 carries no conserved terminal phenylalanine or tryptophan, so it likely arises from a read error. This chain connects TRBV28 to TRBJ2-7, with a possible D match to TRBD1 (6 bases). The CDR3 length is 14 residues. The germline V and J ends were trimmed by 7 bases and 0 bases, with 13 bases remaining between them. The germline CDR1 and CDR2 sequences are MDHEN and SYDVKM. The CDR3 sequence is CASTYRAASYEQYL. The DNA for the CDR3 is TGTGCCAGCACTTACAGGGCAGCCTCCTACGAGCAGTACCTC.

The sample holds many counts of this clonotype. The V call is TRBV18, the J call TRBJ2-1; D possibly corresponds to TRBD1 (6 bases). Trimming removed 4 bases from V and 9 bases from J, with 13 bases in between. Germline loops: CDR1 KGHSH, CDR2 LQKENI. The CDR3 spans 13 residues. Here the CDR3 reads CASSRSGDGEQFF. As DNA, the CDR3 is TGTGCCAGCTCACGGTCAGGGGACGGTGAGCAGTTCTTC. Full variable domain (remainder filled in from reference TRBV18 and TRBJ2-1): NAGVMQNPRHLVRRRGQEARLRCSPMKGHSHVYWYRQLPEEGLKFMVYLQKENIIDESGMPKERFSAEFPKEGPSILRIQQVVRGDSAAYFCASSRSGDGEQFFGPGTRLTVL.

This clonotype was seen repeatedly, ten times or more. This chain links TRBV3-1 with TRBJ2-3; D remains ambiguous. With 4 bases removed from V and 6 bases from J, the gap between germline ends came to 8 bases. The CDR3 is 12 residues long. Germline V gene sequence: CDR1 LGHDT, CDR2 YNNKEL (reference sequence). CDR3 nucleotides: TGTGCCAGCAGCCCCTCCTGGGATACGCAGTATTTT. Protein sequence: CASSPSWDTQYF.

There are many counts of this clonotype. This rearrangement joins TRBV7-8 to TRBJ2-7; 7 nucleotides match TRBD1. V lost 5 bases, J lost 3 bases, and 4 bases stayed unmatched. CDR3 size: 13 residues. CDR1 and CDR2 (germline): SGHVS, FQNEAQ. Here the CDR3 reads CASSARQGYEQYF. The CDR3, as DNA: TGTGCCAGCAGCGCTAGACAGGGCTACGAGCAGTACTTC.

The table lists this clonotype with many counts. The J gene is TRBJ2-3, the V gene TRBV7-2; 10 bases are a match to TRBD2. CDR1 is SGHTA, CDR2 FQGNSA, per germline. The CDR3 length is 18 residues. The ends lost 1 base at V and 6 bases at J; junction bases unmatched: 13. The CDR3 spells CASSLVRLAGVVVDTQYF. CDR3 DNA: TGTGCCAGCAGCTTAGTTCGTCTAGCGGGAGTGGTTGTGGATACGCAGTATTTT.

This clonotype was counted many times. The rearrangement uses TRBV3-1 and TRBJ2-2; 12 nucleotides align to TRBD2. CDR3 length: 17 amino acids. Trimming cost V 0 bases and J 3 bases; bases outside gene matches: 2. The V gene's germline CDR1 is LGHDT and CDR2 YNNKEL (reference sequence). The CDR3 here is CASSQDRLAGDTGELFF. CDR3 coding DNA: TGTGCCAGCAGCCAAGATCGACTAGCGGGGGACACCGGGGAGCTGTTTTTT.

At least ten counts were recorded for this clonotype. V gene TRBV27 combines with J gene TRBJ2-1; 9 bases fit TRBD1. In germline, CDR1 is MNHEY, CDR2 SMNVEV (reference sequence). Losses at the gene ends were 0 bases for V and 4 bases for J; bases not matched to a gene: 7. The CDR3 length is 17 residues. The CDR3 is CASSLSIPGTGYNEQFF. DNA for the CDR3: TGTGCCAGCAGTTTATCGATTCCCGGGACAGGGTACAATGAGCAGTTCTTC.

J is TRBJ1-2 and V is TRBV2, with TRBD1 matching 8 bases. The CDR3 is 15 residues long. After removal of 6 bases from V and 3 bases from J, the junction contained 9 bases not matched to a gene. CDR1 is SNHLY and CDR2 is FYNNEI in the germline V gene. This CDR3 is CASRGTGTGDYGYTF. In nucleotides, the CDR3 is TGTGCCAGCAGGGGTACAGGGACAGGAGACTATGGCTACACCTTC.

This clonotype occurred many times. The DNA for the CDR3 is TGTGCCAGCAGCTTAGAACACGGGTACGAGCAGTACTTC. Its protein is CASSLEHGYEQYF. The chain recombines TRBV7-2 with TRBJ2-7; D is unresolved. CDR3 length: 13 residues. Deletions cut 1 base from V and 4 bases from J, with 8 bases between. CDR1 is SGHTA, CDR2 FQGNSA, per germline.

This clonotype was seen repeatedly, ten times or more. The V gene is TRBV12-3 or TRBV12-4, the J gene TRBJ1-1; D is undetermined. V was clipped by 5 bases and J by 6 bases, with 13 bases between them. This CDR3 spans 13 amino acids. In nucleotides, the CDR3 is TGTGCCAGCAGTGGTACAGTTTTCCCTGAAGCTTTCTTT. This sequence encodes CASSGTVFPEAFF.

At least ten counts were recorded for this clonotype. The V gene is TRBV5-4, the J gene TRBJ2-5; weak D call: TRBD1 (5 bases). This CDR3 has 15 amino acids. The germline V and J ends were trimmed by 4 bases and 5 bases, with 18 bases remaining between them. CDR1 is SGHNT and CDR2 is YYREEE in the germline V gene (reference sequence). The CDR3: CASSPRAGQEETQYF. The CDR3 region has the DNA TGTGCCAGCAGCCCGCGAGCAGGGCAGGAGGAGACCCAGTACTTC.

The chain has TRBV2 and TRBJ2-7; 11 nucleotides match TRBD1. The CDR3 runs to 15 residues. Germline assignment: CDR1 SNHLY and CDR2 FYNNEI. Trimming removed 6 bases from V and 2 bases from J; junction bases left unmatched: 6. Written as DNA, the CDR3 is TGTGCCAGCAGGCCTGGGGACAGGGGGACCTACGAGCAGTACTTC. Encoded protein: CASRPGDRGTYEQYF.

This clonotype has a count of ten or more. This chain uses TRBV24-1 with TRBJ2-5; no reliable D call. Trimming removed 4 bases at V and 5 bases at J, with 19 bases between. This CDR3 spans 16 amino acids. Germline-derived CDR1 and CDR2 are KGHDR and SFDVKD. The CDR3 nucleotides read TGTGCCACCAGTGACCCTCTCGACACCCCGGGTGAGACCCAGTACTTC. This gives the protein CATSDPLDTPGETQYF.

Concerning this clonotype itself: This sequence may be a read error, since a much larger clone differs from it by one base. V is TRBV6-9 and J is TRBJ2-3; maybe TRBD1 (5 bases). Germline V gives CDR1 MNHGY, CDR2 SVAAGI. The CDR3 sequence is 13 residues long. In DNA form, the CDR3 reads TGTGCCAGCAGTTACCAGGGCACAGATGCGCAGTATTTT. Translated, it gives CASSYQGTDAQYF.

This clonotype has at least ten counts. The chain is built from TRBV20-1 and TRBJ2-1; D unresolved. The CDR3 is made up of 13 amino acids. The V gene lost 6 bases and the J gene lost 5 bases, with 14 bases spanning the gap. CDR1 DFQATT and CDR2 SNEGSKA come from the germline V gene (reference sequence). As DNA, the CDR3 is TGCAGTGCGCTCGAACATAACAACAATGAGCAGTTCTTC. Its translation: CSALEHNNNEQFF.

The chain links TRBV19 to TRBJ2-1; 7 positions agree with TRBD2. Germline trimming cut 5 bases from V and 7 bases from J; bases unmatched to any gene: 5. This CDR3 has 13 residues. The germline gives CDR1 LNHDA, CDR2 SQIVND (reference sequence). CDR3 sequence: CASSLLASNEQFF. The CDR3 DNA is TGTGCCAGTAGTTTACTAGCGTCGAATGAGCAGTTCTTC. The full variable domain, in which reference TRBV19 and TRBJ2-1 provide the parts outside the CDR3, is DGGITQSPKYLFRKEGQNVTLSCEQNLNHDAMYWYRQDPGQGLRLIYYSQIVNDFQKGDIAEGYSVSREKKESFPLTVTSAQKNPTAFYLCASSLLASNEQFFGPGTRLTVL.

V is TRBV20-1 and J is TRBJ2-5; 8 nucleotides match TRBD2. V dropped 6 bases and J dropped 0; count of bases not matched to a gene: 18. Germline V gene data show CDR1 as DFQATT and CDR2 as SNEGSKA (reference sequence). CDR3 length equals 18 residues. The CDR3 nucleotides read TGCAGTGCCGGCCCACTCCCTACGGGGCGGGGGGACCAAGAGACCCAGTACTTC. It is translated as CSAGPLPTGRGDQETQYF.

In its sample, this clonotype was seen a few times. V and J are TRBV25-1 and TRBJ1-2; the D is unclear. Germline loops: CDR1 MGHDK, CDR2 SYGVNS. The germline V and J ends were trimmed by 1 base and 5 bases, with 5 bases remaining between them. The CDR3 runs to 12 residues. The CDR3 DNA reads TGTGCCAGCAGTGAATCGCGGTATGGCTACACCTTC. Its translation is CASSESRYGYTF.

There are many counts of this clonotype. V gene TRBV6-2 or TRBV6-3 combines with J gene TRBJ2-3; D may be TRBD1 (6 bases). Looked up from germline, CDR1 is MNHEY and CDR2 is SVGEGT. The ends were cut back, 6 bases at V and 0 bases at J, with 16 bases in the middle. This CDR3 is 16 amino acids long. The CDR3, as DNA: TGTGCCAGCAGCCCCGGACAGTTGGCTAGCACAGATACGCAGTATTTT. Protein product: CASSPGQLASTDTQYF.